These T cell receptor beta chains were read from a single sample in a study of blood T cell repertoires in COVID-19. The protocol was immunoSEQ multiplex PCR, while the TCRdb copy is restricted to in-frame clones and leaves out a portion. The table has about 56,000 clones, roughly 72% seen once; the top ten hold around 5.1%. Source material: peripheral blood. The receptors were sampled from a woman in her 70s with COVID-19, enrolled during active disease. Each CDR3 is given without its conserved first and last residue. Each record gives: V gene, CDR3 protein.

TRBV19 ASSIGDSRRALVDEQF
TRBV10-3 ANRGDSGNTIY
TRBV7-9 ASSSSGGASSTGELF
TRBV2 ASSEQGDGYT
TRBV5-6 ASSPLEGFKF
TRBV18 ASSPTRDSYEQY
TRBV5-1 ASSSISGGLRNEQF
TRBV2 ASSEDSGQPQH
TRBV6-2/TRBV6-3 ASSRASAGGETQY
TRBV9 ASSVAAGDGYT
TRBV2 ASSEDARNYGYT
TRBV19 ASSEGPGTEAF
TRBV29-1 SVPRGLDTDTQY
TRBV5-1 ASAPAAGYEQY
TRBV6-6 ASSITRQETQY
TRBV3-1/TRBV3-2 ASSQGEVDGYT
TRBV7-2 ASSPGVLGQPQH
TRBV27 ASSLSAGSDTQY
TRBV10-3 AIRPGTGLKDTEAF
TRBV5-5 ASSLGRNQPQH
TRBV7-2 ASSQGANYGYT
TRBV15 ATSREGASSYGYT
TRBV2 ASIGGERESSYNEQF
TRBV27 ASSFSWTGVGSPLH
TRBV7-3 ASSSLPLARPTAKNIQY
TRBV4-1 ASSQEAGWGNTIY
TRBV11-3 ASSLGALAGGGEQF
TRBV5-8 ASRMTGQETQY
TRBV7-2 ASSLLASGGAGETQY
TRBV28 ASSWGGGGYEQY
TRBV19 ASKGDPGSNEQF
TRBV4-2 ASSQADGGSTDTQY
TRBV25-1 ASSLSSTDTQY
TRBV6-1 ASSGNSRNTEAF
TRBV29-1 SVRDRGEVGYT
TRBV5-1 ASSDLGQGGTGELF
TRBV29-1 SVGNLAGDEQF
TRBV4-3 ASSQSRGQKDTEAF
TRBV3-1/TRBV3-2 ASSQQTQQY
TRBV2 ASSPDSPRSNQPQH
TRBV11-2 ASSISGRGTDTQY
TRBV9 ASSVTGGTEQF
TRBV6-5 ASRQTGVTGNTIY
TRBV7-9 ASSSLAGGPSGELF
TRBV5-1 ASSKGPGVNTEAF
TRBV5-4 ASSLEKGSYNSPLH
TRBV18 ASSPGTSGTETQY
TRBV6-5 ASSGLAGGEQY
TRBV7-8 ASSPRGQDTEAF
TRBV27 ASSFGKAYNEQF